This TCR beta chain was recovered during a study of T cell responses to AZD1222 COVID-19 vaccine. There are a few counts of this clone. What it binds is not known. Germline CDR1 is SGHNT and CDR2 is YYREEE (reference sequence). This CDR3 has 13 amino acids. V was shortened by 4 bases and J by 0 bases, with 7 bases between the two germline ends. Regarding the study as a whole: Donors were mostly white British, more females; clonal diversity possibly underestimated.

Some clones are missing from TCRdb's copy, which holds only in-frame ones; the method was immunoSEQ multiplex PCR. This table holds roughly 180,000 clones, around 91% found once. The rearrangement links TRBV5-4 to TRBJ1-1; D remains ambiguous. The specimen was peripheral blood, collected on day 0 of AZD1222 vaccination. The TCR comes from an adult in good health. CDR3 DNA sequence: TGTGCCAGCAGCCTCCAGCTGAACACTGAAGCTTTCTTT. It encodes CASSLQLNTEAFF.